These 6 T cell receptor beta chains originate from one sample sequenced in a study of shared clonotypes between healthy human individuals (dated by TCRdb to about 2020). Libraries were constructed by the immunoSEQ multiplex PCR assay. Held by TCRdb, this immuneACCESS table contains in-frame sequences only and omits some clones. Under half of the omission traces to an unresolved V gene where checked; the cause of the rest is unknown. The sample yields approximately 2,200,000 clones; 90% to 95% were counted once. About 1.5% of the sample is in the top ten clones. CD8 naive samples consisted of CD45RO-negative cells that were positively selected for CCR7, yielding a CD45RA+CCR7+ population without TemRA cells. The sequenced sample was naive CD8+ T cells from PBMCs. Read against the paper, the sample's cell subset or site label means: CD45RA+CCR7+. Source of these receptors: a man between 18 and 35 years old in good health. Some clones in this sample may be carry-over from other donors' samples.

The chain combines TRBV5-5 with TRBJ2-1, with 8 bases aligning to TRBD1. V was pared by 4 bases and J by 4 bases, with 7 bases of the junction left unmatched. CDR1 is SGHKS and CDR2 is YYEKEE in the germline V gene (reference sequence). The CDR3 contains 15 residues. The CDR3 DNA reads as TGTGCCAGCAGCGTGGACAGGGTCATGTACAATGAGCAGTTCTTC. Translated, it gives CASSVDRVMYNEQFF.

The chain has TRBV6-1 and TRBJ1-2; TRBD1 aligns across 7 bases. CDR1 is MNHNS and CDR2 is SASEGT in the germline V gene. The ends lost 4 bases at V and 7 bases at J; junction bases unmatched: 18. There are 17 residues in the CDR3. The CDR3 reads CASSVGTVLISISGYTF. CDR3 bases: TGTGCCAGCAGTGTTGGGACAGTTCTAATCTCCATATCTGGCTACACCTTC.

In DNA, the CDR3 is TGCGCCAGCAGCCTTTACAGGAGCTCCTACAATGAGCAGTTCTTC. This translates into CASSLYRSSYNEQFF. This chain joins TRBV10-2 and TRBJ2-1, with D maybe TRBD1 (5 bases). In germline, CDR1 is WSHSY, CDR2 SAAADI. This CDR3 is built from 15 residues. V was shortened by 6 bases and J by 0 bases, with 12 bases between the two germline ends.

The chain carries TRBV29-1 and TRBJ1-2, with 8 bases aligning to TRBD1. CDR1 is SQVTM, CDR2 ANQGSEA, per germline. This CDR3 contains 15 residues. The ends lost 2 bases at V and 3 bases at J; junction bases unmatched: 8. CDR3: CSVELPGGIYYGYTF. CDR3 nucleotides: TGCAGCGTTGAACTTCCAGGGGGCATTTACTATGGCTACACCTTC.

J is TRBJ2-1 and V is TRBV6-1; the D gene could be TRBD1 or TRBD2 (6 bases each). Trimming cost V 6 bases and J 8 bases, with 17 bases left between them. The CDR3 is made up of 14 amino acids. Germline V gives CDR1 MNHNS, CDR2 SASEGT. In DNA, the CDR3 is TGTGCCAGCAGCGTGGGCGGGACAACGGATGAGCAGTTCTTC. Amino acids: CASSVGGTTDEQFF.

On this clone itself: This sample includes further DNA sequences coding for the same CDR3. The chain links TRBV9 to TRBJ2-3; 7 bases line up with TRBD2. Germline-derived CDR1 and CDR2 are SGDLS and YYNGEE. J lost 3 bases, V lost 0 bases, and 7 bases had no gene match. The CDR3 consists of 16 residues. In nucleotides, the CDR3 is TGTGCCAGCAGCGTAGTATCTAGCGGTGTGACAGATACGCAGTATTTT. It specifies CASSVVSSGVTDTQYF.